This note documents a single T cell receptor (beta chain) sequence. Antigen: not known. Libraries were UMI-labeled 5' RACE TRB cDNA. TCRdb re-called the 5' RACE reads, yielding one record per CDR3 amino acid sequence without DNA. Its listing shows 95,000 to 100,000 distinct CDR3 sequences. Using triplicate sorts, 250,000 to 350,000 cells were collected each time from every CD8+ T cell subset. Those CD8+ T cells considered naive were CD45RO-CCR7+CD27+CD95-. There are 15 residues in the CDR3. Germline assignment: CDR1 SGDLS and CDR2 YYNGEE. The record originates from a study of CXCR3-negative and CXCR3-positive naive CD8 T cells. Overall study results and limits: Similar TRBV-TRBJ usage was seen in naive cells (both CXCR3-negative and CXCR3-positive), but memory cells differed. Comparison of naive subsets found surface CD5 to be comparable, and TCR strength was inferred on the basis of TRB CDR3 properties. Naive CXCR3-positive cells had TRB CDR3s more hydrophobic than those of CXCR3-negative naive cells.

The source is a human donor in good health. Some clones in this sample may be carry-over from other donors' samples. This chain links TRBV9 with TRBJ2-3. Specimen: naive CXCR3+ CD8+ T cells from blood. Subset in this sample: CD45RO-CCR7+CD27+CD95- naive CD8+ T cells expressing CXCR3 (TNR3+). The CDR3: CASRVLAAPTDTQYF.